The rows below give T cell receptor beta chains drawn from one sample of a study of blood T cell repertoires in COVID-19. Generated by immunoSEQ multiplex PCR, the TCRdb table keeps only in-frame clones and is missing some. Of fewer than 350,000 clones listed, approximately 89% are singletons. Sequences were obtained from peripheral blood. These receptors originate from a man aged 35-49 years with active or convalescent COVID-19. Each CDR3 is given without its conserved first and last residue.

>TRBV5-4|TRBJ2-3
ASSLRLTQIPDTQY
>TRBV9|TRBJ1-2
ASSAEPGQENYGYT
>TRBV18|TRBJ1-4
ASSFSATNEKLF
>TRBV11-1|TRBJ2-2
ASSQTGVTGELF
>TRBV5-4|TRBJ2-7
ASSLGREGDEQY
>TRBV5-1|TRBJ1-2
ASSPQQLSYGYT
>TRBV19|TRBJ1-4
ASIELGQGPEKLF
>TRBV2|TRBJ2-3
ASGRTASTDTQY
>TRBV28|TRBJ2-7
ASSLMGRDEQY
>TRBV7-8|TRBJ1-1
ASTATTGSWEAF
>TRBV6-4|TRBJ1-1
ASRRQGGTEAF
>TRBV6-2/TRBV6-3|TRBJ2-3
ASSYGTSGDYHTQY
>TRBV5-1|TRBJ2-1
ASSLVANNEQF
>TRBV27|TRBJ1-5
ASSPRYSNQPQH
>TRBV30|TRBJ1-2
AWSPQGALYGYT